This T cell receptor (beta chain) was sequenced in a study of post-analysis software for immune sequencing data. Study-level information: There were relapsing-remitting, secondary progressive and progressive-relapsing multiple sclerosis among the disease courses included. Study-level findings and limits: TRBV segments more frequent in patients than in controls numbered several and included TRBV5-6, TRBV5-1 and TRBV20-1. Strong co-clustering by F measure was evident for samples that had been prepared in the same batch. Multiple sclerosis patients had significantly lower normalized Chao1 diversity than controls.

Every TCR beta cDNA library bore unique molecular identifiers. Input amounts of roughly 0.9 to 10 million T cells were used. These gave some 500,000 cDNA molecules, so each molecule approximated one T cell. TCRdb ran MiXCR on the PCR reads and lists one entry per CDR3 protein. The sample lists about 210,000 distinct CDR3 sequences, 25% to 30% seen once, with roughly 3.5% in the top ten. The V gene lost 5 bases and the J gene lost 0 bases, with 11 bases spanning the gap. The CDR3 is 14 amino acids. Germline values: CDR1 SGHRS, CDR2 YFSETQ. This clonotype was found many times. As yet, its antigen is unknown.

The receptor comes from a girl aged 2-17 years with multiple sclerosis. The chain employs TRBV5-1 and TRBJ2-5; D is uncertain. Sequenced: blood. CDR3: CASRIEPYQETQYF. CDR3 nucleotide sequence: TGCGCCAGCAGGATCGAGCCGTACCAAGAGACCCAGTACTTC.